This entry lists 15 T cell receptor beta chains sequenced from one sample in a study of blood T cell repertoires in COVID-19. Clones were read by immunoSEQ multiplex PCR, and TCRdb kept only the in-frame ones, dropping some. The table has 250,000 to 300,000 clones, 83% seen once. The sample taken for sequencing was peripheral blood. Receptor source: a man aged 60 to 69 who had recovered from COVID-19.

This clone came up once. This sequence joins TRBV3-1 (or the pseudogene TRBV3-2) and TRBJ2-7; 9 bases are shared with TRBD2. V gave up 3 bases and J gave up 7 bases; unmatched junction bases: 10. Germline values: CDR1 LGHDT, CDR2 YNNKEL (reference sequence). There are 15 residues in the CDR3. The CDR3 loop reads CASSQRGGAPSEQYF. The CDR3 DNA sequence: TGTGCCAGCAGCCAGCGCGGGGGGGCCCCATCGGAGCAGTACTTC.

V is TRBV5-1 and J is TRBJ2-2, with 9 positions matching TRBD1. Germline CDR1 SGHRS, CDR2 YFSETQ. The trim removed 4 bases at V and 5 bases at J, leaving 6 bases unmatched. There are 15 residues in the CDR3. Here the CDR3 DNA reads TGCGCCAGCAGCGATGGACAGGGGCGGACCGGGGAGCTGTTTTTT. It translates to CASSDGQGRTGELFF.

This CDR3 reads CAWSRTSGGYEQFF. The CDR3 DNA follows: TGTGCCTGGTCTCGGACTAGCGGGGGGTATGAGCAGTTCTTC. V usage is TRBV30 and J usage is TRBJ2-1; TRBD2 agrees at 14 bases. CDR1 GTSNPN and CDR2 SVGIG come from the germline V gene (reference sequence). This CDR3 is 14 amino acids long. With V trimmed by 5 bases and J by 8 bases, 5 bases remained unmatched.

The chain couples TRBV6-5 to TRBJ1-4, with D perhaps matching TRBD1 (5 bases). Germline CDR1 reads MNHEY; CDR2 reads SVGAGI. Deletions cut 6 bases from V and 2 bases from J, with 13 bases between. The CDR3 totals 15 residues. CDR3 sequence reads: CASRPPGLTNEKLFF. The CDR3 coding sequence is TGTGCCAGCAGGCCTCCAGGGTTGACTAATGAAAAACTGTTTTTT.

About this clone: One end of the junction fails to match germline, which may point to a read error. The chain employs TRBV5-5 and TRBJ2-3; a possible D gene is TRBD2 (6 bases). CDR3 size: 16 residues. Looked up from germline, CDR1 is SGHKS and CDR2 is YYEKEE (reference sequence). In DNA form, the CDR3 reads TGTGCCAGCACCTTGTTTCCGGGAGTTGGCACAGATACGCAGTATTTT. As protein: CASTLFPGVGTDTQYF.

This chain links TRBV6-6 with TRBJ1-1, with TRBD1 identical over 7 bases. V shed 5 bases and J 5 bases; nucleotides not matched to a gene: 5. Looked up from germline, CDR1 is MNHNY and CDR2 is SVGAGI (reference sequence). This CDR3 is 13 amino acids long. CDR3 sequence (DNA): TGTGCCAGCAGTGACAGGGCAGGGACTGAAGCTTTCTTT. Translated: CASSDRAGTEAFF.

V usage is TRBV9 and J usage is TRBJ1-6; D remains ambiguous. The CDR3 covers 15 residues. Germline V gene sequence: CDR1 SGDLS, CDR2 YYNGEE. V gave up 0 bases and J gave up 7 bases, with 11 bases separating them. The CDR3 is CASSVDPGTNSPLHF. The CDR3 nucleotides are TGTGCCAGCAGCGTAGATCCGGGAACGAATTCACCCCTCCACTTT. Together with reference TRBV9 and TRBJ1-6, the CDR3 gives the full variable domain: DSGVTQTPKHLITATGQRVTLRCSPRSGDLSVYWYQQSLDQGLQFLIQYYNGEERAKGNILERFSAQQFPDLHSELNLSSLELGDSALYFCASSVDPGTNSPLHFGNGTRLTVT.

This rearrangement joins TRBV18 to TRBJ2-3; D possibly corresponds to TRBD1 (6 bases). The CDR3 has 14 amino acids. Per the germline V gene, CDR1 is KGHSH and CDR2 is LQKENI. Trimming shortened V by 1 base and J by 4 bases, and 9 bases separated the two germline ends. CDR3 sequence reads: CASSPLGGADTQYF. In DNA form, the CDR3 reads TGTGCCAGCTCACCACTTGGGGGCGCAGATACGCAGTATTTT. The full variable domain, completed using reference TRBV18 and TRBJ2-3, is NAGVMQNPRHLVRRRGQEARLRCSPMKGHSHVYWYRQLPEEGLKFMVYLQKENIIDESGMPKERFSAEFPKEGPSILRIQQVVRGDSAAYFCASSPLGGADTQYFGPGTRLTVL.

This clone has just one count. The chain joins TRBV13 to TRBJ2-6; maybe TRBD1 (5 bases). Germline CDR1 and CDR2: PRHDT and FYEKMQ (reference sequence). Trimming removed 5 bases at V and 4 bases at J, with 24 bases between. This CDR3 is built from 19 residues. The chain's CDR3 is CASSPSGRQGLSGANVLTF. DNA of the CDR3: TGTGCCAGCAGCCCCTCAGGTAGGCAGGGCTTGTCAGGGGCCAACGTCCTGACTTTC.

The chain couples TRBV19 to TRBJ2-1; 12 bases agree with TRBD1. The J segment lost 4 bases and the V segment lost 8 bases, leaving 3 bases of the junction unmatched. This CDR3 is 14 amino acids long. Germline V gene sequence: CDR1 LNHDA, CDR2 SQIVND (reference sequence). DNA for the CDR3: TGTGCCAGTGGGACAGGGGGCCCATACAATGAGCAGTTCTTC. Its protein is CASGTGGPYNEQFF.

The chain uses TRBV9 and TRBJ1-5; 10 nucleotides agree with TRBD1. The V gene end was trimmed by 0 bases and the J gene end by 5 bases; junction bases not matched to a gene: 2. The CDR3 extends over 15 amino acids. From germline, CDR1 is SGDLS and CDR2 YYNGEE. CDR3 bases: TGTGCCAGCAGCGTAGGGGACAGGGGAGATCAGCCCCAGCATTTT. It translates to CASSVGDRGDQPQHF.

The V call is TRBV6-6, the J call TRBJ2-5, with 8 bases that match TRBD2. The length of the CDR3 is 15 residues. J lost 5 bases, V lost 6 bases, and 11 bases had no gene match. CDR1 and CDR2 from the germline V gene are MNHNY and SVGAGI (reference sequence). The CDR3 sequence: CASSARTGTSETQYF. The CDR3 DNA follows: TGTGCCAGCAGCGCACGGACCGGGACTAGTGAGACCCAGTACTTC.

The chain recombines TRBV28 with TRBJ1-5; possible D gene TRBD1, 6 bases. CDR1 is MDHEN and CDR2 is SYDVKM in the germline V gene. The CDR3 sequence is 17 residues long. V lost 5 bases and J lost 4, with 21 bases in between. Here the CDR3 DNA reads TGTGCCAGCAGTCGGGGTGGGCAATTGGACAGTAATCAGCCCCAGCATTTT. This gives the protein CASSRGGQLDSNQPQHF.

This clone was detected only once. The V gene is TRBV18, the J gene TRBJ1-2; D is ambiguous. This CDR3 comprises 13 residues. Germline CDR1 KGHSH, CDR2 LQKENI. Deletions cut 5 bases from V and 6 bases from J, with 13 bases between. DNA of the CDR3: TGTGCCAGCTCAGACCTCCCCGGAGATGGCTACACCTTC. Translation gives CASSDLPGDGYTF.

The chain recombines TRBV7-9 with TRBJ1-2; 7 nucleotides align to TRBD1. The germline V gene encodes CDR1 SEHNR and CDR2 FQNEAQ (reference sequence). The CDR3 runs 15 residues. Germline trimming cut 4 bases from V and 4 bases from J; bases unmatched to any gene: 9. CDR3 residues: CASSSGTAVFYGYTF. CDR3 DNA sequence: TGTGCCAGCAGCTCAGGGACAGCCGTCTTCTATGGCTACACCTTC. Full variable domain (remainder filled in from reference TRBV7-9 and TRBJ1-2): DTGVSQNPRHKITKRGQNVTFRCDPISEHNRLYWYRQTLGQGPEFLTYFQNEAQLEKSRLLSDRFSAERPKGSFSTLEIQRTEQGDSAMYLCASSSGTAVFYGYTFGSGTRLTVV.